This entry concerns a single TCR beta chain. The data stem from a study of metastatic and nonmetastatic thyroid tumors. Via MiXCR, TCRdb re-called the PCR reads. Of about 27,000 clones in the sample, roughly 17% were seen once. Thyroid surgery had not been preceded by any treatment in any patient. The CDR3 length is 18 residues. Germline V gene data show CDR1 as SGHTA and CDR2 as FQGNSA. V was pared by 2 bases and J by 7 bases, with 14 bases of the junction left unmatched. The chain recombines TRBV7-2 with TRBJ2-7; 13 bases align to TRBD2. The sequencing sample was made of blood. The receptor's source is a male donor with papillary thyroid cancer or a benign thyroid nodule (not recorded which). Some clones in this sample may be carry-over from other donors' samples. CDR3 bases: TGTGCCAGCAGCTTACGCCGACTAGCGGGAGGACGGTTACGGGAGCAGTACTTC. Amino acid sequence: CASSLRRLAGGRLREQYF.